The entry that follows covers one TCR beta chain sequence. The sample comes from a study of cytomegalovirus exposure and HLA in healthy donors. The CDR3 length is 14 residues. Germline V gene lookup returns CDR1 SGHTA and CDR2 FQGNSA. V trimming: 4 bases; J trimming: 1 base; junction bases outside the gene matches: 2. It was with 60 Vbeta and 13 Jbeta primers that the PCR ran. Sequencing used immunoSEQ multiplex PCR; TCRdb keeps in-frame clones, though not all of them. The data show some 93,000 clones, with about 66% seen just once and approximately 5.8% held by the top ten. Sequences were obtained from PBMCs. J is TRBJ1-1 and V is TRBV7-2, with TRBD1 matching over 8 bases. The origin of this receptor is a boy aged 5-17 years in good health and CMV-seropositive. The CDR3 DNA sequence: TGTGCCAGCAGCTCGGGACAGGCGAACACTGAAGCTTTCTTT. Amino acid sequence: CASSSGQANTEAFF.